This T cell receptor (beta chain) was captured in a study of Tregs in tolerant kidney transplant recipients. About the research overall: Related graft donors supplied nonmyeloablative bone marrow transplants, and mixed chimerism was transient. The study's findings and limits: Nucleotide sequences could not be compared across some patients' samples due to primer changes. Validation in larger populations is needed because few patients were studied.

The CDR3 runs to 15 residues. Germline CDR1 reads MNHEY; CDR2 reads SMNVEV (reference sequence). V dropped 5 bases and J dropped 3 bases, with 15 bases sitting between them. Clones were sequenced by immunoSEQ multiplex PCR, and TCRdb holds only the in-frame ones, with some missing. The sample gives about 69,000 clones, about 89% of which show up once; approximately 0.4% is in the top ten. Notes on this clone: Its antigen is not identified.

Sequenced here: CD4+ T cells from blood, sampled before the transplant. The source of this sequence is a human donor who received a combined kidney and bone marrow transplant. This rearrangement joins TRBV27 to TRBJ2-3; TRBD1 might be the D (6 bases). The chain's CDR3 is CASSQWTVGTDTQYF. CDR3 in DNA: TGTGCCAGCAGTCAATGGACAGTTGGGACAGATACGCAGTATTTT.